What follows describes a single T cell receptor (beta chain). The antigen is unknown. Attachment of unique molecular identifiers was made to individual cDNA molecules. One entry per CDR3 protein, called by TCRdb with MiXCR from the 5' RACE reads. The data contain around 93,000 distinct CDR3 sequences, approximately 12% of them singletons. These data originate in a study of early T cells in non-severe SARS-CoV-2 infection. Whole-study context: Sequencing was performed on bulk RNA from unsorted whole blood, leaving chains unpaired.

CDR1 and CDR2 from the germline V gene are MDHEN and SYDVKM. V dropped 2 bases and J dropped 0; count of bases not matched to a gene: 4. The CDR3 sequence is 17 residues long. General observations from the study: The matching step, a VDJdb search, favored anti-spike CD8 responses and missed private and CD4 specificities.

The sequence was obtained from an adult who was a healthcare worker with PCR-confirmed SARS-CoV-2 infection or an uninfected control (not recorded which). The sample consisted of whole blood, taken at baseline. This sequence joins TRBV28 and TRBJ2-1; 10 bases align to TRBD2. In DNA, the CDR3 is TGTGCCAGCAGTTTACCTAGCGGGGGTGACTCCTACAATGAGCAGTTCTTC. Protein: CASSLPSGGDSYNEQFF.